Below are 20 T cell receptor beta chains sequenced from a single sample in a study of blood T cell repertoires in COVID-19. Repertoires were generated with immunoSEQ multiplex PCR, while TCRdb's copy carries only in-frame clones and drops some. There are tens of thousands of clones in the sample; 75% to 90% occur only once, and 38% lies in the top ten. Sequencing input: peripheral blood. All receptors derive from a man older than 75 with acute or convalescent COVID-19.

The chain carries TRBV11-3 and TRBJ2-1, with 11 positions matching TRBD2. There are 15 residues in the CDR3. Germline CDR1 and CDR2: SGHNT and YENEEA. Trimming removed 3 bases from V and 6 bases from J; junction bases left unmatched: 4. CDR3: CASSFRGTSGNEQFF. Written as DNA, the CDR3 is TGTGCCAGCAGCTTTCGTGGGACTAGCGGCAATGAGCAGTTCTTC.

The chain links TRBV7-8 to TRBJ1-2, with D tentatively TRBD1 (6 bases). The CDR3 has 14 amino acids. Between the trimmed V and J ends, which lost 1 base and 3 bases, there was a span of 9 bases. From germline, CDR1 is SGHVS and CDR2 FQNEAQ. The CDR3 sequence is CASSLGGQDYGYTF. DNA for the CDR3: TGTGCCAGCAGCTTAGGGGGGCAGGACTATGGCTACACCTTC.

The chain has TRBV27 and TRBJ2-4; the match to TRBD1 covers 9 bases. Germline CDR1 and CDR2: MNHEY and SMNVEV (reference sequence). The V segment lost 5 bases and the J segment 1 base; nucleotides outside the gene matches: 9. The CDR3 loop spans 17 amino acids. CDR3 bases: TGTGCCAGCAGTCAAGGACAGGGGCCGGGGGCCAAAAACATTCAGTACTTC. Protein product: CASSQGQGPGAKNIQYF.

The V gene is TRBV5-6, the J gene TRBJ1-2; TRBD1 matches at 9 bases. Germline lookup yields CDR1 SGHDT and CDR2 YYEEEE. The CDR3 consists of 15 residues. J gave up 4 bases and V 4 bases, and 8 bases lay outside the gene matches. In nucleotides, the CDR3 is TGTGCCAGCAGCACTCTACAGGGGGCCGTCTATGGCTACACCTTC. Translating it yields CASSTLQGAVYGYTF.

The CDR3 DNA sequence: TGTGCCAGCAGTTTCGGGTCGAACACTGAAGCTTTCTTT. It encodes CASSFGSNTEAFF. This rearrangement joins TRBV27 to TRBJ1-1; D gene unclear. The germline V gene encodes CDR1 MNHEY and CDR2 SMNVEV (reference sequence). V was trimmed by 3 bases and J by 1 base, leaving 6 bases between them. The CDR3 length is 13 residues.

The chain links TRBV29-1 to TRBJ2-1; TRBD1 might be the D (5 bases). This CDR3 is 12 amino acids long. V lost 4 bases to trimming and J lost 9 bases, with 13 bases between them. Germline V lookup: CDR1 SQVTM, CDR2 ANQGSEA. Written as DNA, the CDR3 is TGCAGCGTTGGGGCAGGGTTTGGTGAGCAGTTCTTC. Protein: CSVGAGFGEQFF.

This clone came up once. V is TRBV6-2 or TRBV6-3 and J is TRBJ1-2; tentative D call: TRBD1 (6 bases). V was clipped by 0 bases and J by 6 bases, with 8 bases between them. The CDR3 consists of 13 residues. Per the germline V gene, CDR1 is MNHEY and CDR2 is SVGEGT. CDR3 nucleotides: TGTGCCAGCAGTTACTCCACAGGGAATGGCTACACCTTC. It yields the protein CASSYSTGNGYTF.

The chain couples TRBV12-3 or TRBV12-4 to TRBJ2-2; 7 bases are shared with TRBD2. V gave up 7 bases and J gave up 6 bases; unmatched junction bases: 5. The CDR3 length is 13 residues. The CDR3 DNA follows: TGTGCCAGCATTAATGGACTAGCCGGGGAGCTGTTTTTT. Protein sequence: CASINGLAGELFF.

The chain uses TRBV9 and TRBJ1-1, with 7 nucleotides matching TRBD1. CDR1 and CDR2 from the germline V gene are SGDLS and YYNGEE. The CDR3 totals 15 residues. Losses at the gene ends were 0 bases for V and 1 base for J; bases not matched to a gene: 3. The CDR3, as DNA: TGTGCCAGCAGCGTAGAGGACAGGAGGAACACTGAAGCTTTCTTT. Protein sequence: CASSVEDRRNTEAFF.

This clone was detected once. The rearrangement links TRBV7-9 to TRBJ1-1, with a possible D match to TRBD1 (5 bases). CDR1 is SEHNR, CDR2 FQNEAQ, per germline (reference sequence). Trimming removed 3 bases from V and 5 bases from J, with 13 bases in between. The CDR3 is 14 residues long. The CDR3 sequence is CASSFEQVGTEAFF. In DNA form, the CDR3 reads TGTGCCAGCAGCTTCGAACAGGTTGGGACTGAAGCTTTCTTT. The variable domain in full, completed from reference TRBV7-9 and TRBJ1-1, reads DTGVSQNPRHKITKRGQNVTFRCDPISEHNRLYWYRQTLGQGPEFLTYFQNEAQLEKSRLLSDRFSAERPKGSFSTLEIQRTEQGDSAMYLCASSFEQVGTEAFFGQGTRLTVV.

The chain joins TRBV25-1 to TRBJ2-1; 8 bases fit TRBD2. Germline lookup yields CDR1 MGHDK and CDR2 SYGVNS. The J segment lost 8 bases and the V segment lost 5 bases, leaving 8 bases of the junction unmatched. The CDR3 sequence is 14 residues long. This CDR3 is CASSYGRAFDEQFF. The CDR3 region has the DNA TGTGCCAGCAGTTACGGGAGGGCCTTTGATGAGCAGTTCTTC.

This clone was detected once. The rearrangement uses TRBV28 and TRBJ2-7; 7 nucleotides match TRBD2. With 2 bases clipped from V and 2 bases from J, the junction kept 6 bases outside the gene matches. Looked up from germline, CDR1 is MDHEN and CDR2 is SYDVKM. This CDR3 comprises 15 residues. CDR3 DNA: TGTGCCAGCAGTTTAGACGGGAGGAACCCCTACGAGCAGTACTTC. Amino acids: CASSLDGRNPYEQYF.

V is TRBV7-2 and J is TRBJ1-5; a possible D gene is TRBD1 (6 bases). This CDR3 contains 15 residues. Germline-derived CDR1 and CDR2 are SGHTA and FQGNSA. V was pared by 2 bases and J by 4 bases, with 12 bases between. CDR3 DNA: TGTGCCAGCAGCTTAAGGGCAGGGGAAAATCAGCCCCAGCATTTT. Protein product: CASSLRAGENQPQHF.

The genes are TRBV7-9 and TRBJ1-6; TRBD1 aligns across 7 bases. CDR3 length: 14 amino acids. CDR1 is SEHNR and CDR2 is FQNEAQ in the germline V gene (reference sequence). Trimming at V came to 5 bases and at J to 5 bases, leaving 3 bases not matched to a gene. The chain's CDR3 is CASSRGQDNSPLHF. The CDR3 DNA follows: TGTGCCAGCAGCCGCGGACAGGATAATTCACCCCTCCACTTT.

The V and J genes are TRBV5-1 and TRBJ2-3, with 11 bases aligning to TRBD2. The germline gives CDR1 SGHRS, CDR2 YFSETQ. Germline trimming cut 4 bases from V and 6 bases from J; bases unmatched to any gene: 10. The CDR3 sequence is 16 residues long. CDR3 protein: CASSQTSGELSDTQYF. Written as DNA, the CDR3 is TGCGCCAGCAGCCAGACTAGCGGGGAGCTCTCCGATACGCAGTATTTT.

This sequence joins TRBV28 and TRBJ2-3, with 8 bases aligning to TRBD2. After removal of 1 base from V and 5 bases from J, the junction contained 8 bases not matched to a gene. This CDR3 is 16 amino acids long. The germline V gene has CDR1 MDHEN and CDR2 SYDVKM. CDR3 bases: TGTGCCAGCAGTTTATCTTCCGGGAGGGCCAAAGATACGCAGTATTTT. Amino acids: CASSLSSGRAKDTQYF.

This sequence joins TRBV7-7 and TRBJ2-7, with D perhaps matching TRBD2 (6 bases). Germline V gene data show CDR1 as SSHAT and CDR2 as FNYEAQ (reference sequence). This CDR3 has 17 residues. This chain's CDR3 is CASPPISGSGEYCEQYF. DNA of the CDR3: TGTGCTAGCCCACCAATCTCGGGGTCGGGGGAATATTGCGAGCAGTACTTC.

The rearrangement links TRBV5-1 to TRBJ2-3, with D perhaps matching TRBD1 (6 bases). This CDR3 has 16 residues. The germline CDR1 and CDR2 sequences are SGHRS and YFSETQ. V lost 4 bases, J lost 3 bases, and 18 bases lay in between. CDR3 protein: CASSEGTKGVTDTQYF. CDR3 in DNA: TGCGCCAGCAGCGAAGGGACAAAAGGGGTAACAGATACGCAGTATTTT.

A remark on this clone: Other DNA sequences in this sample translate to the same CDR3. The rearrangement links TRBV6-5 to TRBJ2-7; the D is unclear. This CDR3 has 11 residues. The germline V gene has CDR1 MNHEY and CDR2 SVGAGI. V dropped 6 bases and J dropped 1 base, with 4 bases sitting between them. The CDR3 nucleotides read TGTGCCAGCAGACTATCCTACGAGCAGTACTTC. This sequence encodes CASRLSYEQYF.

The chain employs TRBV7-2 and TRBJ1-3; the match to TRBD1 covers 8 bases. The CDR3 is 17 amino acids. CDR1 SGHTA and CDR2 FQGNSA come from the germline V gene. The junction had 7 bases not matched to a gene; V was cut back by 1 base and J by 2 bases. CDR3 amino acids: CASSLETGGSAGNTIYF. CDR3 coding DNA: TGTGCCAGCAGCTTAGAAACAGGGGGTAGCGCTGGAAACACCATATATTTT.